Listed here are 31 T cell receptor beta chains from one sample, sequenced in a study of cytomegalovirus exposure and HLA in healthy donors. Primers: 60 Vbeta forward and 13 Jbeta reverse. Sequencing used immunoSEQ multiplex PCR; TCRdb keeps in-frame clones, though not all of them. The sample holds around 100,000 clones, around 84% seen once. Sequencing was done on a sample of PBMCs. These receptors were taken from a young man in good health and CMV-seropositive.

V usage is TRBV18 and J usage is TRBJ2-3; 7 bases are shared with TRBD2. Germline CDR1 reads KGHSH; CDR2 reads LQKENI. The V and J ends lost 3 bases and 1 base, in that order; junction bases with no gene match: 4. CDR3 length: 15 residues. The DNA for the CDR3 is TGTGCCAGCTCACCGGCCAGCGGGGGCACAGATACGCAGTATTTT. Its protein is CASSPASGGTDTQYF.

The chain carries TRBV28 and TRBJ1-5, with a tentative D call TRBD1 (6 bases). V was clipped by 3 bases and J by 2 bases, with 14 bases between them. Looked up from germline, CDR1 is MDHEN and CDR2 is SYDVKM. The length of the CDR3 is 16 residues. The DNA of the CDR3 is TGTGCCAGCAGTTTCCCGCCCCACAGGGGCAATCAGCCCCAGCATTTT. Translated, it gives CASSFPPHRGNQPQHF.

The chain recombines TRBV5-1 with TRBJ2-3; TRBD2 matches 9 bases. CDR3 size: 16 residues. V lost 2 bases and J lost 0; bases outside the gene matches: 4. Germline V CDR1 and CDR2: SGHRS, YFSETQ. CDR3 in amino acids: CASSLWTSASTDTQYF. As DNA, the CDR3 is TGCGCCAGCAGCTTATGGACTAGCGCTAGCACAGATACGCAGTATTTT.

V and J are TRBV6-1 and TRBJ1-4; D is uncertain. Deletions cut 4 bases from V and 5 bases from J, with 11 bases between. The CDR3 is made up of 14 amino acids. Germline CDR1 reads MNHNS; CDR2 reads SASEGT. CDR3 bases: TGTGCCAGCAGTGTCGCGGGCTTAAATGAAAAACTGTTTTTT. It specifies CASSVAGLNEKLFF.

This clone was observed a handful of times. J is TRBJ1-3 and V is TRBV4-1, with 9 bases that match TRBD1. The CDR3 length is 17 residues. Germline CDR1 and CDR2: MGHRA and YSYEKL. Trimming at V came to 2 bases and at J to 0 bases, leaving 5 bases not matched to a gene. The chain's CDR3 is CASSQKTGGNSGNTIYF. CDR3 coding DNA: TGCGCCAGCAGCCAAAAGACAGGGGGTAACTCTGGAAACACCATATATTTT.

In the case of this clone: The sample contains more than one DNA sequence encoding this CDR3. CDR3 sequence reads: CASSPPGDTGELFF. The CDR3 bases are TGTGCCAGCAGCCCTCCCGGGGACACCGGGGAGCTGTTTTTT. J is TRBJ2-2 and V is TRBV5-4; D is possibly TRBD2 (5 bases). Germline-derived CDR1 and CDR2 are SGHNT and YYREEE (reference sequence). The CDR3 spans 14 residues. The V gene lost 4 bases and the J gene lost 3 bases, with 10 bases spanning the gap.

Only one count was recorded for this clone. The genes are TRBV6-6 and TRBJ1-3, with D tentatively TRBD1 (6 bases). The CDR3 consists of 13 residues. CDR1 MNHNY and CDR2 SVGAGI come from the germline V gene (reference sequence). Trimming took off 6 bases at V and 3 bases at J, with 9 bases between the two ends. The CDR3: CASRDRVGNTIYF. CDR3 DNA sequence: TGTGCCAGCAGGGACAGAGTTGGAAACACCATATATTTT.

The chain joins TRBV2 to TRBJ2-1, with no clear D. Per the germline V gene, CDR1 is SNHLY and CDR2 is FYNNEI. The CDR3 covers 14 residues. V gave up 7 bases and J gave up 8 bases, with 18 bases separating them. CDR3 nucleotide sequence: TGTGCCAGCAAGAGGTTAGGCGTCCTCGATGAGCAGTTCTTC. It specifies CASKRLGVLDEQFF.

The V call is TRBV11-2, the J call TRBJ2-3, with 7 bases lining up with TRBD2. The trim removed 5 bases at V and 4 bases at J, leaving 15 bases unmatched. The CDR3 is 17 residues long. Germline assignment: CDR1 SGHAT and CDR2 FQNNGV. This CDR3 is CASSRAYGAGEADTQYF. CDR3 DNA: TGTGCCAGCAGCCGAGCTTACGGGGCGGGAGAGGCAGATACGCAGTATTTT.

This clone was counted between two and nine times. The genes are TRBV11-3 and TRBJ2-1, with TRBD2 matching 7 bases. The V gene's germline CDR1 is SGHNT and CDR2 YENEEA. This CDR3 spans 18 amino acids. J lost 0 bases, V lost 0 bases, and 8 bases had no gene match. For the CDR3, the DNA is TGTGCCAGCAGCTTAGATCTATCTAGCGGCAGCTCCTACAATGAGCAGTTCTTC. Its translation: CASSLDLSSGSSYNEQFF.

The chain uses TRBV28 and TRBJ1-2, with TRBD1 matching over 7 bases. The CDR3 length is 16 residues. The germline gives CDR1 MDHEN, CDR2 SYDVKM. The V segment lost 3 bases and the J segment 7 bases; nucleotides outside the gene matches: 14. In DNA, the CDR3 is TGTGCCAGCAGTTTCCCACTCGAAGGGGGCGCGTCTGGCTACACCTTC. It yields the protein CASSFPLEGGASGYTF.

V usage is TRBV10-3 and J usage is TRBJ2-1; 7 bases line up with TRBD1. The CDR3 covers 16 residues. CDR1 ENHRY and CDR2 SYGVKD come from the germline V gene. V shed 3 bases, J shed 2 bases, and the junction held 7 bases outside the gene matches. CDR3 region: CAISDGTVEAYNEQFF. In nucleotides, the CDR3 is TGTGCCATCAGTGACGGGACAGTGGAGGCCTACAATGAGCAGTTCTTC.

CDR3 region: CASSLMYRAETQYF. CDR3 in DNA: TGCGCCAGCAGCCTAATGTACAGGGCCGAGACCCAGTACTTC. The V and J genes are TRBV4-1 and TRBJ2-5, with D perhaps matching TRBD1 (6 bases). The CDR3 has 14 residues. CDR1 MGHRA and CDR2 YSYEKL come from the germline V gene. V dropped 4 bases and J dropped 5 bases, with 14 bases sitting between them.

The chain carries TRBV10-3 and TRBJ2-3, with 8 positions matching TRBD2. Germline V gives CDR1 ENHRY, CDR2 SYGVKD. V was clipped by 2 bases and J by 4 bases; unmatched bases: 5. The CDR3 sequence is 15 residues long. This chain's CDR3 is CAISERGGISDTQYF. CDR3 DNA sequence: TGTGCCATCAGTGAGCGGGGGGGCATCTCAGATACGCAGTATTTT.

V usage is TRBV9 and J usage is TRBJ1-1; no definite D call. Deletions cut 4 bases from V and 0 bases from J, with 10 bases between. This CDR3 spans 14 amino acids. Germline CDR1 SGDLS, CDR2 YYNGEE. CDR3 sequence: CASSLWAMNTEAFF. CDR3 DNA: TGTGCCAGCAGCTTGTGGGCCATGAACACTGAAGCTTTCTTT.

This clone was recorded only once. The CDR3 sequence: CASSLTRDQPQHF. The CDR3 DNA follows: TGTGCCAGCAGCTTAACCAGGGATCAGCCCCAGCATTTT. This chain connects TRBV7-9 to TRBJ1-5, with D possibly matching TRBD1 (5 bases). Germline CDR1 is SEHNR and CDR2 is FQNEAQ (reference sequence). Trimming took 2 bases from V and 5 from J, leaving 7 bases between them. This CDR3 contains 13 residues.

The CDR3 DNA reads as TGTGCCAGTAGGGATAACAGCAGAAATAGCAATCAGCCCCAGCATTTT. Protein product: CASRDNSRNSNQPQHF. The genes are TRBV19 and TRBJ1-5; D unclear. This CDR3 is built from 16 residues. The germline V gene has CDR1 LNHDA and CDR2 SQIVND (reference sequence). With 6 bases removed from V and 0 bases from J, the gap between germline ends came to 15 bases. The complete variable domain, with remaining parts taken from reference TRBV19 and TRBJ1-5, reads DGGITQSPKYLFRKEGQNVTLSCEQNLNHDAMYWYRQDPGQGLRLIYYSQIVNDFQKGDIAEGYSVSREKKESFPLTVTSAQKNPTAFYLCASRDNSRNSNQPQHFGDGTRLSIL.

The chain couples TRBV5-4 to TRBJ1-2; D gene uncertain. The CDR3 has 14 residues. Germline CDR1 and CDR2: SGHNT and YYREEE (reference sequence). V lost 5 bases and J lost 4, with 15 bases in between. CDR3 bases: TGTGCCAGCAGACTGAAACCGGGATCCTATGGCTACACCTTC. Residues: CASRLKPGSYGYTF.

The gene calls are TRBV14 and TRBJ1-1, with 7 bases identical to TRBD1. V gave up 0 bases and J gave up 1 base; unmatched junction bases: 17. Germline values: CDR1 SGHDN, CDR2 FVKESK. The CDR3 is made up of 20 amino acids. CDR3 region: CASSQDGFFGDREENTEAFF. CDR3 sequence (DNA): TGTGCCAGCAGCCAAGATGGTTTCTTCGGGGACAGAGAAGAGAACACTGAAGCTTTCTTT.

J is TRBJ2-6 and V is TRBV6-5; D is undetermined. The germline CDR1 and CDR2 sequences are MNHEY and SVGAGI. The CDR3 runs 16 residues. The V gene lost 4 bases and the J gene lost 0 bases, with 10 bases spanning the gap. CDR3 nucleotide sequence: TGTGCCAGCAGTTTCACACGACTCTCTGGGGCCAACGTCCTGACTTTC. It yields the protein CASSFTRLSGANVLTF.

This sequence joins TRBV5-6 and TRBJ2-1; TRBD1 agrees at 8 bases. CDR1 and CDR2 (germline): SGHDT, YYEEEE. Trimming at V came to 3 bases and at J to 6 bases, leaving 5 bases not matched to a gene. The CDR3 has 14 residues. CDR3 protein: CASSSGTGFNEQFF. The CDR3 DNA reads TGTGCCAGCAGCTCGGGGACAGGATTCAATGAGCAGTTCTTC.

The genes are TRBV18 and TRBJ2-7; TRBD2 matches at 8 bases. The CDR3 length is 14 residues. Germline CDR1 reads KGHSH; CDR2 reads LQKENI. Losses at the gene ends were 2 bases for V and 0 bases for J; bases not matched to a gene: 0. CDR3 in DNA: TGTGCCAGCTCACCAGGGACTAGCTCCTACGAGCAGTACTTC. This translates into CASSPGTSSYEQYF.

The chain has TRBV9 and TRBJ2-3; 7 bases agree with TRBD1. This CDR3 has 14 amino acids. The ends lost 4 bases at V and 4 bases at J; junction bases unmatched: 6. CDR1 is SGDLS and CDR2 is YYNGEE in the germline V gene. The chain's CDR3 is CASSPQGYSDTQYF. For the CDR3, the DNA is TGTGCCAGCAGCCCACAGGGGTATTCAGATACGCAGTATTTT.

The chain is built from TRBV10-3 and TRBJ1-2, with D perhaps matching TRBD1 (6 bases). The CDR3 totals 17 residues. The germline gives CDR1 ENHRY, CDR2 SYGVKD. Between the trimmed V and J ends, which lost 4 bases and 0 bases, there was a span of 18 bases. CDR3 region: CAISGQQGQLANYGYTF. The CDR3 region has the DNA TGTGCCATCAGTGGCCAACAGGGCCAGTTAGCTAACTATGGCTACACCTTC.

The rearrangement links TRBV6-5 to TRBJ2-7, with 7 bases identical to TRBD1. The trim removed 5 bases at V and 1 base at J, leaving 8 bases unmatched. This CDR3 is built from 15 residues. Germline CDR1 is MNHEY and CDR2 is SVGAGI. The CDR3 sequence: CASSTDRWRSYEQYF. CDR3 in DNA: TGTGCCAGCAGTACGGACAGGTGGAGGTCCTACGAGCAGTACTTC.

This rearrangement joins TRBV11-2 to TRBJ1-1, with D hard to call. Trimming removed 5 bases from V and 5 bases from J, with 21 bases in between. Germline V gene sequence: CDR1 SGHAT, CDR2 FQNNGV. The CDR3 length is 16 residues. CDR3 nucleotide sequence: TGTGCCAGCAGCCCGATCGGGTTTCGACGGATGACTGAAGCTTTCTTT. Protein: CASSPIGFRRMTEAFF. Combining the CDR3 with reference TRBV11-2 and TRBJ1-1 gives the whole variable domain EAGVAQSPRYKIIEKRQSVAFWCNPISGHATLYWYQQILGQGPKLLIQFQNNGVVDDSQLPKDRFSAERLKGVDSTLKIQPAKLEDSAVYLCASSPIGFRRMTEAFFGQGTRLTVV.

DNA of the CDR3: TGTGCCAGCAGTTACTCTAGCGGGGGGGCCCACGAGCAGTACTTC. Its translation: CASSYSSGGAHEQYF. V and J are TRBV6-5 and TRBJ2-7; TRBD2 matches at 11 bases. From germline, CDR1 is MNHEY and CDR2 SVGAGI. The V segment lost 0 bases and the J segment 5 bases; nucleotides outside the gene matches: 3. This CDR3 has 15 residues.

The chain has TRBV9 and TRBJ2-1, with a tentative D call TRBD2 (5 bases). V was clipped by 4 bases and J by 7 bases, with 18 bases between them. The CDR3 runs to 15 residues. Germline V lookup: CDR1 SGDLS, CDR2 YYNGEE. Written as DNA, the CDR3 is TGTGCCAGCAGCCCCTGGGTGGGCCGCGGGAATGAGCAGTTCTTC. Amino acid sequence: CASSPWVGRGNEQFF.

This sequence joins TRBV6-1 and TRBJ2-7, with D possibly matching TRBD2 (7 bases). The CDR3 totals 15 residues. Germline CDR1 and CDR2: MNHNS and SASEGT. V shed 2 bases and J shed 4 bases, with 15 bases lying between them. The CDR3 bases are TGTGCCAGCAGTGAACAAGCGGGACATGCGTACGAGCAGTACGTC. Protein product: CASSEQAGHAYEQYV.

The gene calls are TRBV7-3 and TRBJ2-3; 11 nucleotides align to TRBD2. Looked up from germline, CDR1 is SGHTA and CDR2 is FQGTGA. CDR3 size: 15 residues. The junction had 7 bases not matched to a gene; V was cut back by 5 bases and J by 6 bases. CDR3 DNA: TGTGCCAGCAGCGATAGCGGGGGGGCACCGGATACGCAGTATTTT. Its protein is CASSDSGGAPDTQYF.

CDR3 DNA sequence: TGTGCCAGTAGTATCGACAGGGATTCTGGAAACACCATATATTTT. Translation gives CASSIDRDSGNTIYF. The rearrangement uses TRBV19 and TRBJ1-3; TRBD1 agrees at 7 bases. Germline CDR1 is LNHDA and CDR2 is SQIVND (reference sequence). This CDR3 comprises 15 residues. V trimming: 3 bases; J trimming: 1 base; junction bases outside the gene matches: 3.